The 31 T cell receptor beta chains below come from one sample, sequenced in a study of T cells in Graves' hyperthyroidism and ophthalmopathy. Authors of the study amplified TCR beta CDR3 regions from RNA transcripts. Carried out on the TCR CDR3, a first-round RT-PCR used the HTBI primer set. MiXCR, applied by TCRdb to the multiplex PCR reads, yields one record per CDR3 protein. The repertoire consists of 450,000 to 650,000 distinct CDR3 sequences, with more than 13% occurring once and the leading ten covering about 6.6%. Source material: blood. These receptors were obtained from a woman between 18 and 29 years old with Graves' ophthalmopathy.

The CDR3 DNA reads as TGTGCCAGCACCGGACAGGGGGATGGAGATACGCAGTATTTT. Translating gives CASTGQGDGDTQYF. The rearrangement uses TRBV2 and TRBJ2-3; TRBD1 matches 10 bases. V trimming: 7 bases; J trimming: 5 bases; junction bases outside the gene matches: 6. Germline values: CDR1 SNHLY, CDR2 FYNNEI. The CDR3 covers 14 residues.

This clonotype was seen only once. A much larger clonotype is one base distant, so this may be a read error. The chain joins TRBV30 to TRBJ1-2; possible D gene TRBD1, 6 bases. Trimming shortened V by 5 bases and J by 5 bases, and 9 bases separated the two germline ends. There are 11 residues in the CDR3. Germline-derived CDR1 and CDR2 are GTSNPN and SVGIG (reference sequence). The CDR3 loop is CAWGTLYGYTF. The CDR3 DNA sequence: TGTGCCTGGGGGACACTTTATGGCTACACCTTC.

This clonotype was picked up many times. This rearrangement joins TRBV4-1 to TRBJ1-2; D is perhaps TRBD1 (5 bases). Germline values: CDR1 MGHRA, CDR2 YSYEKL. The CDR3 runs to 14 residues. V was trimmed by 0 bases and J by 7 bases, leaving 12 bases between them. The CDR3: CASSQDMTAIGYTF. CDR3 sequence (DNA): TGCGCCAGCAGCCAAGATATGACAGCCATTGGCTACACCTTC.

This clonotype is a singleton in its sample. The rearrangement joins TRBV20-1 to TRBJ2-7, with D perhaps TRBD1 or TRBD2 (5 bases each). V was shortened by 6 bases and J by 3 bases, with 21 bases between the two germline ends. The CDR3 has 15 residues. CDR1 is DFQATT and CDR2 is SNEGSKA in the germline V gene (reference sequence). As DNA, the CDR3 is TGCAGTGCCCAGACCGGGACCCTCGGCCTCTACGAGCAGTACTTC. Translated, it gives CSAQTGTLGLYEQYF.

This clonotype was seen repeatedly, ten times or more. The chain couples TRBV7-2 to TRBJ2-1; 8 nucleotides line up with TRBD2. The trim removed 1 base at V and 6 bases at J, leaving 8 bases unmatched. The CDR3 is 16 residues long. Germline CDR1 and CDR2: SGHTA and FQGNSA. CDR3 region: CASSLVAGGIANEQFF. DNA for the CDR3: TGTGCCAGCAGCTTAGTTGCGGGAGGAATAGCCAATGAGCAGTTCTTC. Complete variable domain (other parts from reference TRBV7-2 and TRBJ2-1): GAGVSQSPSNKVTEKGKDVELRCDPISGHTALYWYRQSLGQGLEFLIYFQGNSAPDKSGLPSDRFSAERTGGSVSTLTIQRTQQEDSAVYLCASSLVAGGIANEQFFGPGTRLTVL.

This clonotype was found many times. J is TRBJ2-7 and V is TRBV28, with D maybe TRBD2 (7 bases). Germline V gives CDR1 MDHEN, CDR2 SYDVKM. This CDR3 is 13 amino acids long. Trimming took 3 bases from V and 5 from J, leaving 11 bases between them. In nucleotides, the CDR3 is TGTGCCAGCAGTTTTGCGGGGGCCGACGAGCAGTACTTC. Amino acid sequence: CASSFAGADEQYF.

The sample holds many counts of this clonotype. The DNA for the CDR3 is TGCGCCAGCAGCTTGGTAGGGCAGGCCCCAGGCTACGAGCAGTACTTC. Encoded protein: CASSLVGQAPGYEQYF. The V gene is TRBV5-1, the J gene TRBJ2-7; D is uncertain. Trimming took off 0 bases at V and 3 bases at J, with 16 bases between the two ends. Germline V CDR1 and CDR2: SGHRS, YFSETQ. The CDR3 has 16 amino acids.

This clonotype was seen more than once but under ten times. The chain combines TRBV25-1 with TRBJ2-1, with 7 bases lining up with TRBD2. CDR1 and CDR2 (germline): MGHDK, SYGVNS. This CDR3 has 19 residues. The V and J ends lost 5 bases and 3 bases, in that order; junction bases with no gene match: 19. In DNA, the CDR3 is TGTGCCAGCAGTTCCCCCGGCCTAGCGGTGCTTACGGACTACAATGAGCAGTTCTTC. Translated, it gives CASSSPGLAVLTDYNEQFF.

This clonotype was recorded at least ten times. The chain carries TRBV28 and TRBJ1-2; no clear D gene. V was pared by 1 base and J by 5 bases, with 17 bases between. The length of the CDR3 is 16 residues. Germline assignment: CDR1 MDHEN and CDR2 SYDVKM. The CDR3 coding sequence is TGTGCCAGCAGTTTATCCCCCCTCCCGGGCGCGTATGGCTACACCTTC. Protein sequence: CASSLSPLPGAYGYTF.

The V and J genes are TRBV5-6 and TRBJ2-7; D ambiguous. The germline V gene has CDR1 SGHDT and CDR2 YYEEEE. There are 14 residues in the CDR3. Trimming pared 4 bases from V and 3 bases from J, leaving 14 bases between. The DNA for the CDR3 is TGTGCCAGCAGCCCCCGTCAGGTCCGCTACGAGCAGTACTTC. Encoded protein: CASSPRQVRYEQYF.

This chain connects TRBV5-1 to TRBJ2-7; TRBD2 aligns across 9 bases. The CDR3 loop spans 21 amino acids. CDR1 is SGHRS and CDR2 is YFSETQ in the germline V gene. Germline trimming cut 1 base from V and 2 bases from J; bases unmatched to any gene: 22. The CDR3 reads CASSLPPVGRGLAIGAYEQYF. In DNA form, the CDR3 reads TGCGCCAGCAGCTTGCCCCCTGTGGGCCGGGGACTAGCAATTGGGGCCTACGAGCAGTACTTC. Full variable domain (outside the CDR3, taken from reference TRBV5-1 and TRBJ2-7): KAGVTQTPRYLIKTRGQQVTLSCSPISGHRSVSWYQQTPGQGLQFLFEYFSETQRNKGNFPGRFSGRQFSNSRSEMNVSTLELGDSALYLCASSLPPVGRGLAIGAYEQYFGPGTRLTVT.

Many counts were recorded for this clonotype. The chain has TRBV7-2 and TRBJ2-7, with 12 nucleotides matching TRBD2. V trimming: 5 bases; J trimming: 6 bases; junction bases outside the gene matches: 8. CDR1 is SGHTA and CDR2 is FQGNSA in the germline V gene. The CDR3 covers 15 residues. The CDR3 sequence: CASSPVGLAGPEQYF. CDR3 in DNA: TGTGCCAGCAGCCCCGTTGGACTAGCGGGACCCGAGCAGTACTTC.

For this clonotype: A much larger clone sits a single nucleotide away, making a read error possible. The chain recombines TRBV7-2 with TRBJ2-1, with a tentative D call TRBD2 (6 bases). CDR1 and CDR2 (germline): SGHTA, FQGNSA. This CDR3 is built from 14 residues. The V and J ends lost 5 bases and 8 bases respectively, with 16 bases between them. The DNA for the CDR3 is TGTGCCAGCAGCCTCGGGGCTAGCGTGTATGAGCAGTTCTTC. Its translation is CASSLGASVYEQFF.

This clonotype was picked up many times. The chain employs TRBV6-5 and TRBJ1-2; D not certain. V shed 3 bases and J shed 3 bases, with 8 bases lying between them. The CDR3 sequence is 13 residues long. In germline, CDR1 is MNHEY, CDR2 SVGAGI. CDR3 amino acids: CASSYLRHYGYTF. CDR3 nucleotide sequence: TGTGCCAGCAGTTATCTCCGGCACTATGGCTACACCTTC.

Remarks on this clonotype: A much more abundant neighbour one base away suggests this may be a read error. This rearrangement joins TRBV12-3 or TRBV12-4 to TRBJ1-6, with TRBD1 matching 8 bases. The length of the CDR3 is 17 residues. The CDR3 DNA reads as TGTGCCAGCAGTCAAGGACAGGGTCTTTCCTATAATTTACCCCTCCACTTT. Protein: CASSQGQGLSYNLPLHF.

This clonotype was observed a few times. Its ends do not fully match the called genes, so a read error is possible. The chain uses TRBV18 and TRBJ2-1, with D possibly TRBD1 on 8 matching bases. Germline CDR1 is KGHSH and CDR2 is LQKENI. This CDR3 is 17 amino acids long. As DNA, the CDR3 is TGTGCCAGCTCGCCACCGACAGGGGAGGGCTCCTACAATGAGCAGTTCTTC. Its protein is CASSPPTGEGSYNEQFF.

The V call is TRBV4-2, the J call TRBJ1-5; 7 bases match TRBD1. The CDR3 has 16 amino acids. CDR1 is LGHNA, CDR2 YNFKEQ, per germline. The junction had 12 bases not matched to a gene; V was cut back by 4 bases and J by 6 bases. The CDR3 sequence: CASSPVPGQLGQPQHF. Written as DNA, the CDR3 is TGTGCCAGCAGCCCCGTCCCGGGACAGTTGGGTCAGCCCCAGCATTTT.

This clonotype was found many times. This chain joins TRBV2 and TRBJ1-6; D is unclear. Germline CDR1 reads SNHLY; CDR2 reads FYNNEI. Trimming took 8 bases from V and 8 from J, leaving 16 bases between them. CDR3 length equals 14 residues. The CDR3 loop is CASPQKGQDSPLHF. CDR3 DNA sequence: TGTGCCAGCCCCCAGAAGGGTCAAGATTCACCCCTCCACTTT.

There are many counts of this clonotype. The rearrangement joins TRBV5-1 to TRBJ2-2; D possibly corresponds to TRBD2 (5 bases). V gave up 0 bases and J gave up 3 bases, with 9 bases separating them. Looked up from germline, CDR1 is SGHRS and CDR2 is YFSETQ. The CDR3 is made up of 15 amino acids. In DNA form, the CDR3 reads TGCGCCAGCAGCTTGGCCAGAGGGTACACCGGGGAGCTGTTTTTT. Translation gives CASSLARGYTGELFF. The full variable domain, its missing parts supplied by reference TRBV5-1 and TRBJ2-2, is KAGVTQTPRYLIKTRGQQVTLSCSPISGHRSVSWYQQTPGQGLQFLFEYFSETQRNKGNFPGRFSGRQFSNSRSEMNVSTLELGDSALYLCASSLARGYTGELFFGEGSRLTVL.

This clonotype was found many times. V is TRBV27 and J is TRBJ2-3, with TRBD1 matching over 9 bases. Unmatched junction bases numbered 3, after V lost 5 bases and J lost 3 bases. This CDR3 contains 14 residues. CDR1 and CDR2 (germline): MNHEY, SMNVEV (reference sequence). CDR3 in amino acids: CASSTGTGTDTQYF. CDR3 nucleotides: TGTGCCAGCAGTACCGGGACAGGGACAGATACGCAGTATTTT.

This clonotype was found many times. This CDR3 is CASSESGTGAYNEQFF. Written as DNA, the CDR3 is TGTGCCAGCAGCGAGTCCGGGACAGGGGCCTACAATGAGCAGTTCTTC. The chain couples TRBV9 to TRBJ2-1, with 10 nucleotides matching TRBD1. The CDR3 covers 16 residues. Trimming removed 3 bases from V and 2 bases from J; junction bases left unmatched: 5. The germline V gene encodes CDR1 SGDLS and CDR2 YYNGEE.

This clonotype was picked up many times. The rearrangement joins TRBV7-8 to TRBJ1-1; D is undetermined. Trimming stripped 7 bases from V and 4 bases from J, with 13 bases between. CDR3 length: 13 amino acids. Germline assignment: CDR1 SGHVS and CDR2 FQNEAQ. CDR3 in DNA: TGTGCCAGCACCCCCTTACTTGGCACTGAAGCTTTCTTT. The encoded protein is CASTPLLGTEAFF.

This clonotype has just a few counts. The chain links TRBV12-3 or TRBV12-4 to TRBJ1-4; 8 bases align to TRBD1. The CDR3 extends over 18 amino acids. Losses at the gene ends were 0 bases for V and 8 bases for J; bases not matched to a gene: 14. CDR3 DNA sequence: TGTGCCAGCAGTTTAGCCCGAGGACAGGGCCCCATAGCAGAAAAACTGTTTTTT. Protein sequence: CASSLARGQGPIAEKLFF.

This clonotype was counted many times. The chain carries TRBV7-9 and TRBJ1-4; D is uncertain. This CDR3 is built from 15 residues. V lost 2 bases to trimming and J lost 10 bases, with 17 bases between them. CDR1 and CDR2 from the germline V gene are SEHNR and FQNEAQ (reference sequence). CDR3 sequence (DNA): TGTGCCAGCAGCTTACCGGGCCCAATAGTGGGAAAACTGTTTTTT. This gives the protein CASSLPGPIVGKLFF.

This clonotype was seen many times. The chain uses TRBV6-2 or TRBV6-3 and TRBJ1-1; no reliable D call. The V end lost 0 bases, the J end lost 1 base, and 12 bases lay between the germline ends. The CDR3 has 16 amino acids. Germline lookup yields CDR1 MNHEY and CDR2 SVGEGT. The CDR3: CASSYSKQTANTEAFF. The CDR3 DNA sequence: TGTGCCAGCAGTTACTCGAAACAGACCGCGAACACTGAAGCTTTCTTT.

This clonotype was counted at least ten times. CDR3 DNA: TGTGCCACCAGCAGAGATCTTATACCAGGGGAGCTGTTTTTT. Encoded protein: CATSRDLIPGELFF. V is TRBV15 and J is TRBJ2-2; D gene ambiguous. The CDR3 is made up of 14 amino acids. Trimming shortened V by 0 bases and J by 8 bases, and 10 bases separated the two germline ends. Germline CDR1 LNHNV, CDR2 YYDKDF (reference sequence).

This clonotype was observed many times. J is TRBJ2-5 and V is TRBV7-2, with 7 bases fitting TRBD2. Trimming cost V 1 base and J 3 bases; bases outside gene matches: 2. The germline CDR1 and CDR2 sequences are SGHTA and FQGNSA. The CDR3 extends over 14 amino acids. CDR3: CASSLVRGEETQYF. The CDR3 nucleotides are TGTGCCAGCAGCTTAGTACGGGGGGAAGAGACCCAGTACTTC.

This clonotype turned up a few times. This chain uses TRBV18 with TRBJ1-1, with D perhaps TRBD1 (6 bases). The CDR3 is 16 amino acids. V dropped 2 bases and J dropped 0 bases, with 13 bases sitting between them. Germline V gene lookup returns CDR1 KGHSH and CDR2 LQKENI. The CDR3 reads CASSPVQGTMNTEAFF. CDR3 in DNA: TGTGCCAGCTCACCAGTACAGGGTACTATGAACACTGAAGCTTTCTTT.

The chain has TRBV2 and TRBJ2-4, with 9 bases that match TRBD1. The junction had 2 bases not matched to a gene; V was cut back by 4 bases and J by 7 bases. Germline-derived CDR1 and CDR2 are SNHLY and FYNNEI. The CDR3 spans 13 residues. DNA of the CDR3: TGTGCCAGCAGTGTACAGGGGGCGAACATTCAGTACTTC. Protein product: CASSVQGANIQYF.

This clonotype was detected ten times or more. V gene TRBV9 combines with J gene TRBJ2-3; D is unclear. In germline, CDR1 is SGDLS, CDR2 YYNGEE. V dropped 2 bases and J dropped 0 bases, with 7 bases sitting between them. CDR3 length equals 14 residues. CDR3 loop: CASSVISSTDTQYF. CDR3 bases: TGTGCCAGCAGCGTTATCTCTAGCACAGATACGCAGTATTTT.

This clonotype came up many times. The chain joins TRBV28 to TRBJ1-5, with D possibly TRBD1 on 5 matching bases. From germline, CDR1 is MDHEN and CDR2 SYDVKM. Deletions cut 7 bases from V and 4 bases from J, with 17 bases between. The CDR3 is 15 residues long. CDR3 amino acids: CASTPRGEGNQPQHF. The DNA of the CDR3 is TGTGCCAGCACTCCGCGAGGGGAGGGTAATCAGCCCCAGCATTTT.